This TCR beta chain was found in a study of T cell responses to AZD1222 COVID-19 vaccine. Study details: Analysis merged second doses at about 4 or about 12 weeks. Study conclusions and caveats: Most donors were white British, females outnumbered males, and clonal diversity was possibly underestimated. Vaccine-related CD4 TCRs covered spike, predominating at 160-218 and 743-854.

Note on this clone: Its antigen is unidentified.

Clones were sequenced by immunoSEQ multiplex PCR, and TCRdb holds only the in-frame ones, with some missing. The profile shows 150,000 to 200,000 clones, about 90% of them singletons. The clonotype comes from an adult in good health. The sample in question was peripheral blood, obtained on day 0 of AZD1222 vaccination.

CDR3 loop: CASGAGANQPQHF. The CDR3 DNA reads as TGTGCTAGTGGCGCAGGGGCGAATCAGCCCCAGCATTTT. The chain is built from TRBV12-5 and TRBJ1-5; TRBD1 might be the D (6 bases). This CDR3 region has 13 residues. Looked up from germline, CDR1 is LGHNT and CDR2 is FRNRAP. Trimming removed 6 bases at V and 4 bases at J, with 10 bases between.